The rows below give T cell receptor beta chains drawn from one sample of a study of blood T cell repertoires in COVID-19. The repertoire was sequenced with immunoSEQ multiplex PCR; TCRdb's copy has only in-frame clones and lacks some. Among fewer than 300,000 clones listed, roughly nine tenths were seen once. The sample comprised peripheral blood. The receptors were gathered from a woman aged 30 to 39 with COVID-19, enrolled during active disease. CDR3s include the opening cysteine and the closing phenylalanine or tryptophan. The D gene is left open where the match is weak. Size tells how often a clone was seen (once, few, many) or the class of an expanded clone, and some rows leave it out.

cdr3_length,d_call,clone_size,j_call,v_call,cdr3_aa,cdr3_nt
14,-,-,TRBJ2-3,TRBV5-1,CASTQTGSTDTQYF,TGCGCCAGCACGCAGACGGGAAGTACCGATACGCAGTATTTT
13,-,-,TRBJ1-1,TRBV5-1,CASSAEPGTEAFF,TGCGCCAGCAGCGCGGAACCTGGCACTGAAGCTTTCTTT
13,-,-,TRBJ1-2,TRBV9,CASSSTVNYGYTF,TGTGCCAGCAGCTCGACAGTTAACTATGGCTACACCTTC
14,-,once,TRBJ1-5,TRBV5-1,CASSLDSLNQPQHF,TGCGCCAGCAGCTTGGACAGTTTAAATCAGCCCCAGCATTTT
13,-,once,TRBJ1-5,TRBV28,CASSLPRGQPQHF,TGTGCCAGCAGTTTACCCCGAGGGCAGCCCCAGCATTTT
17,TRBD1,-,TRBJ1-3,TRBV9,CASSVDLRTGGGNTIYF,TGTGCCAGCAGCGTAGACCTTCGGACAGGAGGAGGAAACACCATATATTTT
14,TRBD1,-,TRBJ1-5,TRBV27,CASSPGQMISPQHF,TGTGCCAGCAGCCCGGGACAGATGATCAGCCCCCAGCATTTT
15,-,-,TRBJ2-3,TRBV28,CASSLGAGEVHTQYF,TGTGCCAGCAGTTTAGGGGCAGGGGAAGTACATACGCAGTATTTT
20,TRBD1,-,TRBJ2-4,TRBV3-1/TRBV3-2,CASSQVDTGAGLLAKNIQYF,TGTGCCAGCAGCCAAGTGGATACAGGGGCCGGCCTTCTAGCCAAAAACATTCAGTACTTC
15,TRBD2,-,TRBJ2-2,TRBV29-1,CSVEAASGSTGELFF,TGCAGCGTTGAGGCGGCTAGCGGGAGTACCGGGGAGCTGTTTTTT
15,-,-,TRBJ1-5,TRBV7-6,CASSLGQGWNQPQHF,TGTGCCAGCAGCTTAGGGCAGGGATGGAATCAGCCCCAGCATTTT
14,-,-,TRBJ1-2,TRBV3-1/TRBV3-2,CASSQSRGAGGYTF,TGTGCCAGCAGCCAGTCTCGGGGGGCGGGTGGCTACACCTTC
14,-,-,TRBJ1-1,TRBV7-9,CASTIDSSNTEAFF,TGTGCCAGCACTATAGACAGCTCGAACACTGAAGCTTTCTTT
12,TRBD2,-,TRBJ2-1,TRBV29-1,CSVGEGWNEQFF,TGCAGCGTTGGGGAGGGTTGGAATGAGCAGTTCTTC
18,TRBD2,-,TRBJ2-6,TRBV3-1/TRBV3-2,CASSQGGRGVAGANVLTF,TGTGCCAGCAGCCAAGGGGGACGGGGGGTAGCTGGGGCCAACGTCCTGACTTTC
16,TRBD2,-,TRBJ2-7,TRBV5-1,CASSSGGGATSYEQYF,TGCGCCAGCAGCTCCGGGGGAGGGGCTACTTCCTACGAGCAGTACTTC
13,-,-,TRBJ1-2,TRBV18,CASSVDTPYGYTF,TGTGCCAGCTCAGTAGACACCCCCTATGGCTACACCTTC
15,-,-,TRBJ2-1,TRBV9,CASSVGAEGFNEQFF,TGTGCCAGCAGCGTAGGGGCGGAGGGGTTCAATGAGCAGTTCTTC
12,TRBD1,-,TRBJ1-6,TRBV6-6,CASSGGNSPLHF,TGTGCCAGCTCAGGGGGAAATTCACCCCTCCACTTT
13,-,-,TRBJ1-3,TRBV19,CASRPRAENTIYF,TGTGCCAGTAGACCGCGCGCTGAAAACACCATATATTTT
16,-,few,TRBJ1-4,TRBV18,CASSPRTVSPNEKLFF,TGTGCCAGCTCACCAAGGACAGTTTCACCCAATGAAAAACTGTTTTTT
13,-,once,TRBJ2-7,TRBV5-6,CASSYGQRYEQYF,TGTGCCAGCAGCTATGGACAGCGCTACGAGCAGTACTTC
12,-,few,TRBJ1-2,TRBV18,CASSHNLYGYTF,TGTGCCAGCTCACACAATTTGTATGGCTACACCTTC
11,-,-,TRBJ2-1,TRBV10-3,CAILISNEQFF,TGTGCCATCTTGATTAGCAATGAGCAGTTCTTC
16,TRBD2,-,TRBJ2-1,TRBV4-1,CASSQGTSGTYNEQFF,TGCGCCAGCAGCCAAGGGACTAGCGGGACTTACAATGAGCAGTTCTTC
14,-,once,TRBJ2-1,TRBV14,CASSQRGEGREQFF,TGTGCCAGCAGCCAGAGGGGGGAGGGGCGTGAGCAGTTCTTC
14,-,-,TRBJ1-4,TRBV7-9,CASSKGPLSEKLFF,TGTGCCAGCAGCAAGGGGCCCCTGAGTGAAAAACTGTTTTTT
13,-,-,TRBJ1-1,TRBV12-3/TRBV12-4,CASTLVRDTEAFF,TGTGCCAGCACCTTAGTACGGGACACTGAAGCTTTCTTT
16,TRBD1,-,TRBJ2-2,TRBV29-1,CSVLFWTGARPGELFF,TGCAGCGTCCTGTTTTGGACAGGAGCAAGACCCGGGGAGCTGTTTTTT
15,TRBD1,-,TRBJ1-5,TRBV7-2,CASSLEQGIWQPQHF,TGTGCCAGCAGCTTAGAACAGGGGATTTGGCAGCCCCAGCATTTT
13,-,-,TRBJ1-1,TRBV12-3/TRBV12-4,CASSAVEDTEAFF,TGTGCCAGCAGTGCTGTGGAGGACACTGAAGCTTTCTTT
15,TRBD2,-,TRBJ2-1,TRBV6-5,CASSPAAGVSNEQFF,TGTGCCAGCAGTCCCGCAGCGGGAGTAAGCAATGAGCAGTTCTTC
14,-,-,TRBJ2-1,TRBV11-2,CASSLAIQYNEQFF,TGTGCCAGCAGCTTAGCGATCCAGTACAATGAGCAGTTCTTC
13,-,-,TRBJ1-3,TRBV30,CAWRADSGNTIYF,TGTGCCTGGAGAGCGGACTCTGGAAACACCATATATTTT
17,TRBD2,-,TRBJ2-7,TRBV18,CASSVPGLAVESYEQYF,TGTGCCAGCTCAGTACCGGGACTAGCGGTAGAATCCTACGAGCAGTACTTC
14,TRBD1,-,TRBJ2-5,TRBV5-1,CASSLTGVGETQYF,TGCGCCAGCAGCTTGACAGGGGTGGGAGAGACCCAGTACTTC
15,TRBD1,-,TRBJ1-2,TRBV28,CASSSLPGGNYGYTF,TGTGCCAGCAGTTCCCTTCCAGGGGGGAACTATGGCTACACCTTC
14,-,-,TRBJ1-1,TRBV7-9,CASSSDRGDTEAFF,TGTGCCAGCAGCTCTGACCGGGGGGACACTGAAGCTTTCTTT
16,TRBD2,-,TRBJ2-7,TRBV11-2,CASSSGTSGSSYEQYF,TGTGCCAGCAGCTCCGGGACTAGCGGAAGCTCCTACGAGCAGTACTTC
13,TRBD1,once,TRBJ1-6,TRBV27,CASGTAYNSPLHF,TGTGCCAGCGGGACAGCTTATAATTCACCCCTCCACTTT
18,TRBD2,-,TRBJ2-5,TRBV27,CASSSIEFLLAGMETQYF,TGTGCCAGCAGTTCGATCGAATTTTTACTAGCGGGAATGGAGACCCAGTACTTC
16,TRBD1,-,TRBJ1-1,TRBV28,CASGPGDSLPNTEAFF,TGTGCCAGCGGCCCCGGGGACAGCTTACCTAACACTGAAGCTTTCTTT
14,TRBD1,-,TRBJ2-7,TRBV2,CASSFRGQGYEQYF,TGTGCCAGCAGTTTCAGAGGACAGGGCTACGAGCAGTACTTC
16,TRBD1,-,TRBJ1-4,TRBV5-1,CASSLGGDRVTEKLFF,TGCGCCAGCAGCTTGGGGGGTGACAGGGTGACCGAAAAACTGTTTTTT
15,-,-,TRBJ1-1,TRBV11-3,CASSRGGGENTEAFF,TGTGCCAGCAGCCGGGGGGGTGGCGAGAACACTGAAGCTTTCTTT
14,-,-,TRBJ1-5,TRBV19,CASSSTGGNQPQHF,TGTGCCAGTAGTTCCACGGGGGGCAATCAGCCCCAGCATTTT
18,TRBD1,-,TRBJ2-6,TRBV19,CASTPGQGFLSGANVLTF,TGTGCCAGTACCCCGGGACAGGGTTTTCTCTCTGGGGCCAACGTCCTGACTTTC
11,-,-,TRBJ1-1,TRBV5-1,CASSGGAEAFF,TGCGCCAGCAGTGGGGGGGCTGAAGCTTTCTTT
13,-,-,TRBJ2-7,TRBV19,CASSINRAVEQYF,TGTGCCAGTAGTATCAACAGGGCCGTCGAGCAGTACTTC